The clone carrying this TCR beta chain was recorded once. CDR3 length: 15 residues. J gave up 8 bases and V 2 bases, and 11 bases lay outside the gene matches. This sample stems from a study of blood T cell repertoires in COVID-19. Repertoires were generated with immunoSEQ multiplex PCR, while TCRdb's copy carries only in-frame clones and drops some. The table lists about 240,000 clones, around 88% of them singletons. This sequence originates from a woman between 35 and 50 years old with acute COVID-19. The sample taken for sequencing was PBMCs or T cells enriched from blood (not recorded which). The chain carries TRBV23-1 and TRBJ1-2; 7 bases fit TRBD1. TRBV23-1 is placed among ORFs of uncertain function. CDR3 DNA: TGCGCCAGCAGTCAAAAGACGTCAGGGGGTTTAGGCTACACCTTC. It is translated as CASSQKTSGGLGYTF.